This T cell receptor beta chain was documented in a study of PD-L1 blockade in urothelial cancer. About the study: There were a median of approximately 150,000 T cells in blood samples.

Each patient gave between 1 and 8 samples of peripheral blood mononuclear cells, which were collected pretreatment and during treatment. In each PCR, synthetic TCR analog templates were spiked in. The repertoire was sequenced with immunoSEQ multiplex PCR; TCRdb's copy has only in-frame clones and lacks some. The repertoire has approximately 100,000 clones, approximately 90% of them found once; the top ten carry 0.85% to 1%. Study conclusions and caveats: When measured at 3 weeks, tumor-associated blood clones expanded more in durable-benefit patients.

A note on this clone: The antigen is not known. The same CDR3 is also encoded by other DNA sequences in this sample.

The CDR3 loop spans 13 amino acids. The V gene end was trimmed by 7 bases and the J gene end by 5 bases; junction bases not matched to a gene: 7. The germline V gene encodes CDR1 LNHDA and CDR2 SQIVND (reference sequence). The sequencing here drew on PBMCs, taken around atezolizumab (anti-PD-L1) treatment. The V call is TRBV19, the J call TRBJ2-5; TRBD2 matches at 7 bases. This sequence originates from an elderly woman with urothelial cancer. The CDR3 is CASTPRGGETQYF. In DNA, the CDR3 is TGTGCCAGTACCCCAAGGGGAGGGGAGACCCAGTACTTC.